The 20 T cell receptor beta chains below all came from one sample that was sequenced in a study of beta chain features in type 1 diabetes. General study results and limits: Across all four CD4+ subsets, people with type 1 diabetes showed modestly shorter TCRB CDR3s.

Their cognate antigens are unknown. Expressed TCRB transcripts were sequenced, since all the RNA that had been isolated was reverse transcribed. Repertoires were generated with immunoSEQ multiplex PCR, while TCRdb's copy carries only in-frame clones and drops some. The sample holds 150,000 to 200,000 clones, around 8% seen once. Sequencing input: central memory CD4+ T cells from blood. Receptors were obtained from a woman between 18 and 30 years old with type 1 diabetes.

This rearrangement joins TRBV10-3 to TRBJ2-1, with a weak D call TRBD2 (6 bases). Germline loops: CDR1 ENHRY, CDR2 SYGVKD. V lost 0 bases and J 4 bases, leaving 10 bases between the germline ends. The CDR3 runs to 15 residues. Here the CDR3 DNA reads TGTGCCATCAGTGAGTCAACGGGAGATTACAATGAGCAGTTCTTC. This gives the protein CAISESTGDYNEQFF.

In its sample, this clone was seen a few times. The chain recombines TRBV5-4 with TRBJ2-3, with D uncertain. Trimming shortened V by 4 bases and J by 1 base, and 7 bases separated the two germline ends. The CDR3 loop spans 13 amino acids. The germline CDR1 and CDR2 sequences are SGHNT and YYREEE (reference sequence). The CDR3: CASSPVGTDTQYF. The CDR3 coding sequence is TGTGCCAGCAGCCCCGTTGGCACAGATACGCAGTATTTT.

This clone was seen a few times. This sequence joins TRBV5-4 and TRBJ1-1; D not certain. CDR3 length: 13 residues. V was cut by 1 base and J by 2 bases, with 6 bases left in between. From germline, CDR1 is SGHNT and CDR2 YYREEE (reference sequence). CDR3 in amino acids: CASSLLRNTEAFF. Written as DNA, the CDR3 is TGTGCCAGCAGCTTGCTTAGAAACACTGAAGCTTTCTTT. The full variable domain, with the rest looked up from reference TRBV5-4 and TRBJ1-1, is ETGVTQSPTHLIKTRGQQVTLRCSSQSGHNTVSWYQQALGQGPQFIFQYYREEENGRGNFPPRFSGLQFPNYSSELNVNALELDDSALYLCASSLLRNTEAFFGQGTRLTVV.

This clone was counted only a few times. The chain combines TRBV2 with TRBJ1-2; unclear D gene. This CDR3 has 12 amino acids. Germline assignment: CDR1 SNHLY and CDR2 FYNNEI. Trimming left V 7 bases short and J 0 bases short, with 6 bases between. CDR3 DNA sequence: TGTGCCAGCAACACAGCTAACTATGGCTACACCTTC. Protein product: CASNTANYGYTF.

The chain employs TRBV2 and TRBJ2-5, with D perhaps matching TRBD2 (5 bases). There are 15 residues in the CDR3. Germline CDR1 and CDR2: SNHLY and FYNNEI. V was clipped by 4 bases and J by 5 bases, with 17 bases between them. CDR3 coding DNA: TGTGCCAGCAGTGGAGTAAGAGGGTCCCGCGAGACCCAGTACTTC. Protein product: CASSGVRGSRETQYF.

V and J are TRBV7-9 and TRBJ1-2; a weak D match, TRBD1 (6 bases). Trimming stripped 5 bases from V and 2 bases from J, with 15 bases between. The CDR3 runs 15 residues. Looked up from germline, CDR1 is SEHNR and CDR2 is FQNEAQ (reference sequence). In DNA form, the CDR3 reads TGTGCCAGCAGCCCCACACACAGGGTAAACTATGGCTACACCTTC. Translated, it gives CASSPTHRVNYGYTF.

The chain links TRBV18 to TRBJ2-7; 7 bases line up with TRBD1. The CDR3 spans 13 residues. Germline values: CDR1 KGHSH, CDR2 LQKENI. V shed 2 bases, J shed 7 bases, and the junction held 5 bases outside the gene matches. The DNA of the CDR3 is TGTGCCAGCTCACCATCCAGGGGGTTGGAGCAGTACTTC. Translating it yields CASSPSRGLEQYF.

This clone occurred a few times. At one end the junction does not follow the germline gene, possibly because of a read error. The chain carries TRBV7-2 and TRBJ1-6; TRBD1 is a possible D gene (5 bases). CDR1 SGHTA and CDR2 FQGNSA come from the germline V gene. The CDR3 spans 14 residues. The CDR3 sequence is CASSLGHGNSPLHF. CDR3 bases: TGTGCCAGCAGTTTAGGACACGGTAATTCACCCCTCCACTTT.

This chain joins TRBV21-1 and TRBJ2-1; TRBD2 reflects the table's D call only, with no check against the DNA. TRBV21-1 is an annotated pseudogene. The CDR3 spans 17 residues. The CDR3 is CASSKGKGLAGRHEQFF. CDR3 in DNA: TGTGCCAGCAGCAAAGGAAAAGGACTAGCGGGGAGGCATGAGCAGTTCTTC.

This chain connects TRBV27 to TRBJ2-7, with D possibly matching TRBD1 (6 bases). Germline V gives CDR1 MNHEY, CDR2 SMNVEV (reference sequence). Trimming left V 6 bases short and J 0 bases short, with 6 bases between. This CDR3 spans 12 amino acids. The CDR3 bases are TGTGCCAGCAGGGACAGCTCCTACGAGCAGTACTTC. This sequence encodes CASRDSSYEQYF.

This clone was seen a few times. As DNA, the CDR3 is TGTGCCAGCTCACCCGGACAGATTTCCTACGAGCAGTACTTC. This encodes CASSPGQISYEQYF. The chain uses TRBV18 and TRBJ2-7; D might be TRBD1 (6 bases). V lost 3 bases and J 1 base, leaving 10 bases between the germline ends. CDR3 size: 14 residues. Germline V gene lookup returns CDR1 KGHSH and CDR2 LQKENI.

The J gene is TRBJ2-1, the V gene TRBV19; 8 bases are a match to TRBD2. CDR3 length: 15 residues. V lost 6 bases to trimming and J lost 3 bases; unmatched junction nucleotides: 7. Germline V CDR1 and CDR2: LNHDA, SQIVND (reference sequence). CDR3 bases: TGTGCCAGTAGGGTCGGGAGGGATGTCTACAATGAGCAGTTCTTC. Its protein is CASRVGRDVYNEQFF.

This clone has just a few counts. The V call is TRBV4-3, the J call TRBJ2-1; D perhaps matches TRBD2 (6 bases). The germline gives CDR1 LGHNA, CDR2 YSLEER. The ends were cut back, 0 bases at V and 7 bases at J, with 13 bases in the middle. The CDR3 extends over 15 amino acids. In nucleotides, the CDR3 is TGCGCCAGCAGCCAAGACGGGGGTCCTGGTAATGAGCAGTTCTTC. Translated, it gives CASSQDGGPGNEQFF.

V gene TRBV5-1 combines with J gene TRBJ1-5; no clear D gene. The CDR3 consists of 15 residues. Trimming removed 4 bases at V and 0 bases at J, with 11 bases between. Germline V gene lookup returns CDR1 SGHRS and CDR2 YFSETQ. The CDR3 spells CASSPAGYSNQPQHF. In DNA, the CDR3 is TGCGCCAGCAGCCCCGCGGGGTATAGCAATCAGCCCCAGCATTTT.

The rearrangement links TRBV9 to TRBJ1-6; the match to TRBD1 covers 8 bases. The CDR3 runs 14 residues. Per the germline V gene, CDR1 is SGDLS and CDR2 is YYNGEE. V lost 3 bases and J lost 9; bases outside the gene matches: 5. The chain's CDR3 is CASSDRGISSPLHF. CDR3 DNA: TGTGCCAGCAGCGACAGGGGGATCTCTTCACCCCTCCACTTT.

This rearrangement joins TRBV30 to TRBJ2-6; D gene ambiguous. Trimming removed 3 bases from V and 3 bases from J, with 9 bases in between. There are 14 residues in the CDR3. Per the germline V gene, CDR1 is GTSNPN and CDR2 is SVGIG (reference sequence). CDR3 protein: CAWSAAGGANVLTF. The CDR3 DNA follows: TGTGCCTGGAGCGCGGCTGGTGGGGCCAACGTCCTGACTTTC.

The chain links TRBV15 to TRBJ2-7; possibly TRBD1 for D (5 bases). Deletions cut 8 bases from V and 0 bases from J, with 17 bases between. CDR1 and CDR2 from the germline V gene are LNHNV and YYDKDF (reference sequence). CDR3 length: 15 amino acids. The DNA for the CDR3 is TGTGCCACCCCTTTCGAGGCAGGGCACTCCTACGAGCAGTACTTC. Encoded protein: CATPFEAGHSYEQYF. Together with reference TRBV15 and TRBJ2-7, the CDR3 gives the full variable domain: DAMVIQNPRYQVTQFGKPVTLSCSQTLNHNVMYWYQQKSSQAPKLLFHYYDKDFNNEADTPDNFQSRRPNTSFCFLDIRSPGLGDTAMYLCATPFEAGHSYEQYFGPGTRLTVT.

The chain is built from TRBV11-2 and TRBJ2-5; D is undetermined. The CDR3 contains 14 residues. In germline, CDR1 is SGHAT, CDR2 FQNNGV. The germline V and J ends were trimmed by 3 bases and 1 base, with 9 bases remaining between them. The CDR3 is CASSFNTAQETQYF. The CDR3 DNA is TGTGCCAGCAGCTTCAACACAGCCCAAGAGACCCAGTACTTC.

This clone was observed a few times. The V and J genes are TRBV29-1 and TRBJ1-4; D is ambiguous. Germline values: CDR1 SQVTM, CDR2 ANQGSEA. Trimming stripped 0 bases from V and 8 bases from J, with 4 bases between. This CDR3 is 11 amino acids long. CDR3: CSVEEGEKLFF. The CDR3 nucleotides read TGCAGCGTTGAAGAGGGCGAAAAACTGTTTTTT. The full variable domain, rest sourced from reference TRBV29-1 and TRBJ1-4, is SAVISQKPSRDICQRGTSLTIQCQVDSQVTMMFWYRQQPGQSLTLIATANQGSEATYESGFVIDKFPISRPNLTFSTLTVSNMSPEDSSIYLCSVEEGEKLFFGSGTQLSVL.

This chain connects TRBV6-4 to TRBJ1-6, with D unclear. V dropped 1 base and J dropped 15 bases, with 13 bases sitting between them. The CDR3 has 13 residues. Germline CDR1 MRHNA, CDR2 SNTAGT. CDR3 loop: CASSDFLGQHLHF. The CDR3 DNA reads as TGTGCCAGCAGTGACTTTCTTGGGCAGCACCTCCACTTT.